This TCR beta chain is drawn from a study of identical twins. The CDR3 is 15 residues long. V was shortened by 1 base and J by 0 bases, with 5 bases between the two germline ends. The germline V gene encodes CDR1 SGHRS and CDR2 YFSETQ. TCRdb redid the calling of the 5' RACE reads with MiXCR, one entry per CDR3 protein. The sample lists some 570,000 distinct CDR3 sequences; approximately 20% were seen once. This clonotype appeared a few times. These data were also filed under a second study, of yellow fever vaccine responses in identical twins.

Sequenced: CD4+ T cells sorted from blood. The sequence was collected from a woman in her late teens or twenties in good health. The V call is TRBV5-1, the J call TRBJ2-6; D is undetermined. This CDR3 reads CASSLLSSGANVLTF. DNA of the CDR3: TGCGCCAGCAGCTTGCTAAGCTCTGGGGCCAACGTCCTGACTTTC.